Here is one T cell receptor beta chain with its context. Authors' data handling: Estimates of nucleated cell counts were drawn from the amplification of reference gene primers. The repertoire was sequenced with immunoSEQ multiplex PCR; TCRdb's copy has only in-frame clones and lacks some. V, J and clone size reflect that table, while D and trimming were determined from the DNA. The repertoire holds around 180,000 clones, 65% to 85% seen once, with more than 5% in the top ten. The sample belongs to a study of blood T cell repertoires in COVID-19. Study in general: Whether acute or convalescent, the COVID-19 samples came from the United States, Italy and Spain. From T cells, B-cell-depleted T cells, or PBMCs came the material, which was cDNA or gDNA.

This CDR3 has 17 amino acids. The V end lost 4 bases, the J end lost 3 bases, and 19 bases lay between the germline ends. Germline assignment: CDR1 SGHDN and CDR2 FVKESK. The receptor was isolated from a woman in her twenties or thirties with acute or convalescent COVID-19. J is TRBJ2-1 and V is TRBV14, with D possibly being TRBD2 (6 bases). The sample taken for sequencing was peripheral blood. The CDR3 DNA sequence: TGTGCCAGCAGCCGTAAGGTCGGGGGTATTAACTACAATGAGCAGTTCTTC. It specifies CASSRKVGGINYNEQFF.